The rows below give T cell receptor beta chains drawn from one sample of a study of pediatric ulcerative colitis. Profiling relied on immunoSEQ multiplex PCR, and the TCRdb table lists in-frame clones only, not all of them. The sample gives about 64,000 clones, roughly nine tenths of which show up once; nearly 3.5% is in the top ten. The sequenced sample was blood. The origin of the receptors is a boy younger than 18 with severe ulcerative colitis. Both conserved end residues are part of each CDR3. D genes are given only for firm matches. Clone sizes are given selectively: once, few, many, or a class where the clone is expanded.

J: TRBJ1-1
size: .
D: TRBD1
V: TRBV28
CDR3: CASTVDRGLSEAFF
DNA: TGTGCCAGCACCGTGGACAGGGGGCTTTCTGAAGCTTTCTTT

J: TRBJ1-4
size: .
D: TRBD1
V: TRBV6-5
CDR3: CASSLTGLDEKLFF
DNA: TGTGCCAGCAGTTTGACAGGGTTGGATGAAAAACTGTTTTTT

J: TRBJ1-2
size: .
D: .
V: TRBV20-1
CDR3: CSAGGLDGYTF
DNA: TGCAGTGCGGGGGGGCTGGATGGCTACACCTTC

J: TRBJ2-7
size: once
D: .
V: TRBV29-1
CDR3: CSVERPGTKLGEQYF
DNA: TGCAGCGTTGAGCGCCCGGGAACCAAGTTGGGCGAGCAGTACTTC

J: TRBJ1-6
size: .
D: .
V: TRBV25-1
CDR3: CASSDQGTGEYNSPLHF
DNA: TGTGCCAGCAGTGACCAAGGGACCGGGGAATATAATTCACCCCTCCACTTT

J: TRBJ1-1
size: .
D: TRBD1
V: TRBV18
CDR3: CASSDRATEAFF
DNA: TGTGCCAGCTCAGACAGGGCCACTGAAGCTTTCTTT

J: TRBJ1-1
size: .
D: .
V: TRBV19
CDR3: CASSPLPGTEAFF
DNA: TGTGCCAGTAGTCCCCTGCCGGGAACTGAAGCTTTCTTT

J: TRBJ2-3
size: .
D: .
V: TRBV25-1
CDR3: CASTDKHLEESSTDTQYF
DNA: TGTGCCAGCACCGATAAGCACCTAGAAGAGTCTAGCACAGATACGCAGTATTTT

J: TRBJ2-3
size: .
D: .
V: TRBV30
CDR3: CAWSVGIDDSTDTQYF
DNA: TGTGCCTGGAGTGTAGGCATCGACGACTCGACAGATACGCAGTATTTT

J: TRBJ1-5
size: .
D: .
V: TRBV5-6
CDR3: CASSSDGEGGNNQPQHF
DNA: TGTGCCAGCAGCTCCGATGGTGAAGGGGGTAACAATCAGCCCCAGCATTTT

J: TRBJ1-5
size: .
D: .
V: TRBV19
CDR3: CASSIGWKSNQPQHF
DNA: TGTGCCAGTAGTATAGGATGGAAGAGCAATCAGCCCCAGCATTTT

J: TRBJ2-7
size: .
D: .
V: TRBV9
CDR3: CASSAAYEQYF
DNA: TGTGCCAGCAGCGCCGCCTACGAGCAGTACTTC

J: TRBJ2-1
size: .
D: TRBD2
V: TRBV2
CDR3: CASRTGLAGGPYNEQFF
DNA: TGTGCCAGCAGGACAGGGCTTGCGGGAGGGCCTTACAATGAGCAGTTCTTC

J: TRBJ2-5
size: once
D: .
V: TRBV4-1
CDR3: CASSQEPRQEETQYF
DNA: TGCGCCAGCAGCCAAGAACCTAGACAGGAGGAGACCCAGTACTTC

J: TRBJ1-2
size: .
D: .
V: TRBV9
CDR3: CASSPGMDFYGYTF
DNA: TGTGCCAGCAGCCCCGGGATGGATTTCTATGGGTACACCTTC

J: TRBJ2-3
size: .
D: TRBD2
V: TRBV9
CDR3: CASSPRLAGTTDTQYF
DNA: TGTGCCAGCAGCCCCCGGCTAGCGGGGACCACAGATACGCAGTATTTT

J: TRBJ2-3
size: .
D: .
V: TRBV10-1
CDR3: CASSESSAGAITDTQYF
DNA: TGCGCCAGCAGTGAGTCGAGCGCAGGGGCCATCACAGATACGCAGTATTTT

J: TRBJ2-1
size: .
D: .
V: TRBV13
CDR3: CASSLGVEQFF
DNA: TGTGCCAGCAGCTTAGGCGTAGAGCAGTTCTTC

J: TRBJ2-7
size: .
D: .
V: TRBV7-3
CDR3: CASSLSGPTQMGEQYF
DNA: TGTGCCAGCAGCTTATCCGGGCCAACCCAAATGGGGGAGCAGTACTTC

J: TRBJ2-7
size: .
D: TRBD1
V: TRBV27
CDR3: CASSLGTGYHEQYF
DNA: TGTGCCAGCAGTTTAGGGACAGGGTACCACGAGCAGTACTTC

J: TRBJ2-7
size: .
D: TRBD2
V: TRBV4-2
CDR3: CASSQVGSGGLSYEQYF
DNA: TGTGCCAGCAGCCAAGTTGGTAGCGGGGGACTTTCCTACGAGCAGTACTTC

J: TRBJ2-1
size: .
D: TRBD2
V: TRBV10-3
CDR3: CAISPSGSQSNEQFF
DNA: TGTGCCATCAGTCCTAGCGGGAGTCAAAGTAATGAGCAGTTCTTC

J: TRBJ2-5
size: .
D: .
V: TRBV11-2
CDR3: CASSLSAGSQETQYF
DNA: TGTGCCAGCAGCTTATCCGCCGGCAGTCAGGAGACCCAGTACTTC

J: TRBJ1-1
size: .
D: TRBD1
V: TRBV7-3
CDR3: CASSPLSAGGSTEAFF
DNA: TGTGCCAGCAGCCCGCTATCGGCAGGGGGCTCGACTGAAGCTTTCTTT

J: TRBJ2-4
size: .
D: TRBD1
V: TRBV9
CDR3: CASSADDRDRAKNIQYF
DNA: TGTGCCAGCAGCGCAGACGACAGGGACAGAGCCAAAAACATTCAGTACTTC

J: TRBJ2-7
size: .
D: TRBD2
V: TRBV6-5
CDR3: CASSYSGTRPNEQYF
DNA: TGTGCCAGCAGTTATTCCGGGACTAGACCCAACGAGCAGTACTTC

J: TRBJ2-1
size: .
D: .
V: TRBV28
CDR3: CASSLPSSYNEQFF
DNA: TGTGCCAGCAGTTTACCGAGCTCCTACAATGAGCAGTTCTTC

J: TRBJ1-1
size: few
D: TRBD1
V: TRBV30
CDR3: CAWSAFFGQGNTEAFF
DNA: TGTGCCTGGAGTGCTTTTTTCGGACAGGGGAACACTGAAGCTTTCTTT

J: TRBJ2-3
size: few
D: TRBD2
V: TRBV2
CDR3: CASSEGYSGRVADTQYF
DNA: TGTGCCAGCAGTGAGGGATATAGCGGGAGGGTTGCAGATACGCAGTATTTT

J: TRBJ2-7
size: .
D: TRBD1
V: TRBV7-9
CDR3: CASSLDRGQSYEQYF
DNA: TGTGCCAGCAGCCTAGACAGGGGGCAATCCTACGAGCAGTACTTC

J: TRBJ2-3
size: .
D: .
V: TRBV28
CDR3: CASSFAGPTDTQYF
DNA: TGTGCCAGCAGTTTTGCAGGTCCCACAGATACGCAGTATTTT

J: TRBJ2-6
size: few
D: .
V: TRBV28
CDR3: CASNPTGTGANVLTF
DNA: TGTGCCAGCAATCCCACAGGGACGGGGGCCAACGTCCTGACTTTC

J: TRBJ2-2
size: .
D: TRBD2
V: TRBV6-1
CDR3: CASSEALWTSGSIGELFF
DNA: TGTGCCAGCAGTGAAGCGCTCTGGACTAGCGGGAGTATCGGGGAGCTGTTTTTT

J: TRBJ1-2
size: .
D: TRBD1
V: TRBV13
CDR3: CASSSPTGGWDGYTF
DNA: TGTGCCAGCAGCTCGCCGACAGGGGGCTGGGATGGCTACACCTTC

J: TRBJ1-1
size: once
D: .
V: TRBV6-6
CDR3: CASSSDRTLSEAFF
DNA: TGTGCCAGCAGTTCCGACAGGACATTATCTGAAGCTTTCTTT

J: TRBJ2-1
size: .
D: .
V: TRBV30
CDR3: CAWSVASNEQFF
DNA: TGTGCCTGGAGTGTAGCCTCCAATGAGCAGTTCTTC

J: TRBJ1-1
size: few
D: .
V: TRBV30
CDR3: CAWQGDTEAFF
DNA: TGTGCCTGGCAGGGAGACACTGAAGCTTTCTTT

J: TRBJ1-2
size: .
D: .
V: TRBV5-1
CDR3: CASSLGAGANYGYTF
DNA: TGCGCCAGCAGCTTGGGAGCAGGAGCTAACTATGGCTACACCTTC

J: TRBJ2-5
size: .
D: .
V: TRBV19
CDR3: CASNSWAEETQYF
DNA: TGTGCCAGTAACTCCTGGGCCGAAGAGACCCAGTACTTC

J: TRBJ2-3
size: .
D: .
V: TRBV19
CDR3: CAIGRGGTDTQYF
DNA: TGTGCCATCGGACGGGGTGGCACAGATACGCAGTATTTT

J: TRBJ2-3
size: .
D: TRBD2
V: TRBV5-1
CDR3: CASSSGTSASTDTQYF
DNA: TGCGCCAGCAGCTCAGGGACTAGCGCTAGCACAGATACGCAGTATTTT

J: TRBJ2-3
size: once
D: .
V: TRBV4-1
CDR3: CASSHFERYGDTQYF
DNA: TGCGCCAGCAGCCATTTCGAGCGTTACGGAGATACGCAGTATTTT

J: TRBJ1-5
size: .
D: .
V: TRBV5-1
CDR3: CASSLTLPTTNQPQHF
DNA: TGCGCCAGCAGCTTAACCCTTCCAACCACCAATCAGCCCCAGCATTTT

J: TRBJ2-7
size: .
D: .
V: TRBV10-3
CDR3: CAISLGGAYEQYF
DNA: TGTGCCATCAGCCTGGGGGGGGCTTACGAGCAGTACTTC

J: TRBJ2-1
size: once
D: TRBD2
V: TRBV29-1
CDR3: CSALPLAGVDNEQFF
DNA: TGCAGCGCTTTACCCCTAGCGGGAGTAGACAATGAGCAGTTCTTC

J: TRBJ2-1
size: .
D: .
V: TRBV7-8
CDR3: CASSSATSSYNEQFF
DNA: TGTGCCAGCAGCTCCGCGACCAGTTCCTACAATGAGCAGTTCTTC

J: TRBJ2-1
size: .
D: TRBD2
V: TRBV6-4
CDR3: CASKGITEGLAGEHNEQFF
DNA: TGTGCCAGCAAAGGTATAACAGAGGGACTAGCGGGAGAACACAATGAGCAGTTCTTC

J: TRBJ1-1
size: .
D: .
V: TRBV6-1
CDR3: CASSETGWVAFF
DNA: TGTGCCAGCAGTGAAACAGGGTGGGTAGCTTTCTTT

J: TRBJ1-5
size: .
D: TRBD1
V: TRBV18
CDR3: CASSPDGQGTGLRIGNQPQHF
DNA: TGTGCCAGCTCACCGGACGGACAGGGGACGGGGTTAAGGATTGGCAATCAGCCCCAGCATTTT

J: TRBJ2-2
size: .
D: TRBD2
V: TRBV6-5
CDR3: CASQRTRTTGELFF
DNA: TGTGCCAGCCAAAGGACTAGGACCACCGGGGAGCTGTTTTTT

J: TRBJ1-4
size: .
D: .
V: TRBV11-2
CDR3: CASSPLQGLGKLFF
DNA: TGTGCCAGCAGCCCACTGCAGGGTTTGGGAAAACTGTTTTTT

J: TRBJ1-2
size: .
D: .
V: TRBV29-1
CDR3: CSVFEGWNPEGYTF
DNA: TGCAGCGTTTTCGAGGGTTGGAACCCGGAAGGCTACACCTTC

J: TRBJ2-3
size: .
D: TRBD2
V: TRBV6-1
CDR3: CASSEGGRAIDTQYF
DNA: TGTGCCAGCAGTGAAGGTGGGAGGGCCATAGATACGCAGTATTTT